The present T cell receptor (beta chain) was sequenced within a study of blood T cell repertoires in COVID-19. About the research overall: Sites across the United States, Italy and Spain contributed samples from acute and convalescent COVID-19.

This table comes from immunoSEQ multiplex PCR, and its TCRdb copy is limited to in-frame clones, with some not included. The table includes approximately 230,000 clones, just over 85% detected once. The CDR3 has 13 residues. The V end lost 2 bases, the J end lost 6 bases, and 9 bases lay between the germline ends. The gene calls are TRBV12-3 or TRBV12-4 and TRBJ2-3; no reliable D call. The clonotype was recovered from a man younger than 40 who had recovered from COVID-19. Sequencing used peripheral blood. The CDR3 coding sequence is TGTGCCAGCAGTTTAAATCTTATGGATACGCAGTATTTT. Residues: CASSLNLMDTQYF.